The 8 T cell receptor beta chains listed next were all sequenced from one sample in a study of a mutant IDH1 vaccine in newly diagnosed glioma. Stated time point: week 47, end of study. What each vaccine dose contained was 300 ug of mutant IDH1 20-mer peptide, accompanied by topical imiquimod. Profiling relied on immunoSEQ multiplex PCR, and the TCRdb table lists in-frame clones only, not all of them. The sample has about 56,000 clones, less than 80% seen once. The antigens for these receptors are not known. The sequencing used PBMCs, collected from a glioma patient whose treatment included an IDH1 peptide vaccine. The receptors here all came from a man between 50 and 59 years old with glioma.

The chain joins TRBV4-3 to TRBJ1-1; 9 nucleotides line up with TRBD1. CDR3 size: 13 residues. The germline CDR1 and CDR2 sequences are LGHNA and YSLEER. Trimming cost V 0 bases and J 11 bases; bases outside gene matches: 4. In DNA, the CDR3 is TGCGCCAGCAGCCAAGAAAGACAGGGGGGGGCTTTCTTT. Translation: CASSQERQGGAFF.

This chain uses TRBV4-3 with TRBJ2-5; 8 bases agree with TRBD1. V shed 4 bases and J 4 bases; nucleotides not matched to a gene: 5. Germline CDR1 reads LGHNA; CDR2 reads YSLEER. CDR3 length: 14 amino acids. The CDR3 DNA reads as TGCGCCAGCAGCCCCCAGGGGGCTGGAGAGACCCAGTACTTC. Protein: CASSPQGAGETQYF.

The chain uses TRBV4-3 and TRBJ2-2; 10 bases agree with TRBD2. Per the germline V gene, CDR1 is LGHNA and CDR2 is YSLEER. The CDR3 is made up of 17 amino acids. J lost 4 bases, V lost 3 bases, and 8 bases had no gene match. CDR3 amino acids: CASSQTERGGLTGELFF. The CDR3 DNA sequence: TGCGCCAGCAGCCAGACCGAGCGGGGGGGCCTCACCGGGGAGCTGTTTTTT.

This clone counts as medium-sized (0.01 to 0.1%). The J gene is TRBJ2-1, the V gene TRBV6-6, with 8 bases aligning to TRBD1. CDR1 is MNHNY and CDR2 is SVGAGI in the germline V gene (reference sequence). The CDR3 contains 14 residues. With 5 bases clipped from V and 2 bases from J, the junction kept 2 bases outside the gene matches. This chain's CDR3 is CASSPGGTYNEQFF. The CDR3 DNA reads as TGTGCCAGCAGTCCAGGGGGCACCTACAATGAGCAGTTCTTC.

The chain employs TRBV18 and TRBJ2-5; 10 bases agree with TRBD1. CDR1 and CDR2 from the germline V gene are KGHSH and LQKENI. The CDR3 length is 15 residues. V shed 4 bases, J shed 3 bases, and the junction held 5 bases outside the gene matches. The CDR3 loop reads CASSLRQGAKETQYF. The CDR3 DNA sequence: TGTGCCAGCTCACTTCGACAGGGGGCCAAAGAGACCCAGTACTTC.

The chain joins TRBV7-9 to TRBJ2-7, with 11 positions matching TRBD1. The trim removed 1 base at V and 6 bases at J, leaving 2 bases unmatched. CDR1 is SEHNR, CDR2 FQNEAQ, per germline (reference sequence). There are 14 residues in the CDR3. In nucleotides, the CDR3 is TGTGCCAGCAGCTTAGACGGGACAGGGGGCGAGCAGTACTTC. It encodes CASSLDGTGGEQYF.

The V call is TRBV6-6, the J call TRBJ1-2; TRBD1 might be the D (6 bases). With 7 bases removed from V and 4 bases from J, the gap between germline ends came to 13 bases. The CDR3 length is 13 residues. Germline V gene data show CDR1 as MNHNY and CDR2 as SVGAGI (reference sequence). DNA of the CDR3: TGTGCCAGCACCTACAGGGTTAGCTATGGCTACACCTTC. Translated: CASTYRVSYGYTF.

This clone was counted between two and nine times. The gene calls are TRBV5-4 and TRBJ2-1; D is perhaps TRBD1 or TRBD2 (5 bases each). CDR1 and CDR2 (germline): SGHNT, YYREEE (reference sequence). The germline V and J ends were trimmed by 7 bases and 4 bases, with 9 bases remaining between them. The CDR3 loop spans 12 amino acids. The CDR3 protein is CASGGAYNEQFF. CDR3 coding DNA: TGTGCCAGCGGGGGAGCTTACAATGAGCAGTTCTTC.